These 2 T cell receptor beta chains were sequenced from one sample in a study of blood T cells in healthy people across ages. A second PCR of roughly 6 to 12 cycles used a sample-barcoded 5' primer and a J-beta primer mix. A single record per CDR3 protein comes from TCRdb applying MiXCR to the 5' RACE reads. There are roughly 1,700,000 distinct CDR3 sequences in the sample; 28% occur only once, and roughly 8.2% lies in the top ten. Sequenced input: blood. The source is a woman aged 25 to 45 in good health.

Only a few counts were recorded for this clonotype. This may be a read error, as it is one base from a much larger clone. The chain employs TRBV12-3 or TRBV12-4 and TRBJ2-3; D may be TRBD2 (6 bases). This CDR3 contains 16 residues. V was cut by 5 bases and J by 1 base, with 16 bases left in between. The CDR3: CASSPGTGGGTDTQYF. The DNA for the CDR3 is TGTGCCAGCAGTCCGGGGACTGGCGGCGGCACAGATACGCAGTATTTT.

This clonotype has a handful of counts. CDR3: CSATSLDAGYEQYF. In DNA form, the CDR3 reads TGCAGTGCAACCTCTCTCGACGCGGGCTACGAGCAGTACTTC. The rearrangement joins TRBV20-1 to TRBJ2-7, with a possible D match to TRBD2 (5 bases). In germline, CDR1 is DFQATT, CDR2 SNEGSKA (reference sequence). Trimming stripped 6 bases from V and 3 bases from J, with 18 bases between. The CDR3 is made up of 14 amino acids.